The 20 T cell receptor beta chains given below trace back to one sample, sequenced in a study of blood T cell repertoires in COVID-19. Sequenced by immunoSEQ multiplex PCR; TCRdb stores in-frame clones only, minus some. The repertoire holds approximately 260,000 clones, with less than 85% as singletons. The sequenced sample consisted of peripheral blood. The receptors originated from a woman of 80 years or more with active or convalescent COVID-19.

V is TRBV3-1 (or the pseudogene TRBV3-2) and J is TRBJ2-7; maybe TRBD2 (5 bases). Germline loops: CDR1 LGHDT, CDR2 YNNKEL (reference sequence). The V end was cut by 0 bases, the J end by 3 bases, with 6 bases between. The length of the CDR3 is 13 residues. In DNA form, the CDR3 reads TGTGCCAGCAGCCAAGATCGGGGCTACGAGCAGTACTTC. It codes for CASSQDRGYEQYF.

In its sample, this clone was seen a few times. The V gene is TRBV4-1, the J gene TRBJ1-5; 9 bases agree with TRBD1. The CDR3 extends over 16 amino acids. Trimming took 4 bases from V and 2 from J; bases not matched to a gene: 6. The germline CDR1 and CDR2 sequences are MGHRA and YSYEKL. CDR3 protein: CASSRWTGDGNQPQHF. CDR3 sequence (DNA): TGCGCCAGCAGCCGATGGACAGGGGACGGCAATCAGCCCCAGCATTTT.

V and J are TRBV5-1 and TRBJ1-1; TRBD1 aligns across 11 bases. V lost 5 bases and J lost 5; bases outside the gene matches: 8. The CDR3 extends over 15 amino acids. Germline V gene data show CDR1 as SGHRS and CDR2 as YFSETQ. CDR3 in amino acids: CASRHPGQGDTEAFF. CDR3 sequence (DNA): TGCGCCAGCAGACATCCGGGACAGGGGGATACTGAAGCTTTCTTT.

The CDR3 DNA sequence: TGTGCCAGCAGTGAAGAGGGACTAGCGCCTTTTAATGAGCAGTTCTTC. It translates to CASSEEGLAPFNEQFF. The chain employs TRBV2 and TRBJ2-1; 10 bases line up with TRBD2. There are 16 residues in the CDR3. Germline V gives CDR1 SNHLY, CDR2 FYNNEI. The trim removed 1 base at V and 7 bases at J, leaving 7 bases unmatched.

The chain has TRBV11-2 and TRBJ2-7; the D gene is possibly TRBD1 (6 bases). The germline gives CDR1 SGHAT, CDR2 FQNNGV. CDR3 length: 14 residues. V lost 7 bases and J 5 bases, leaving 18 bases between the germline ends. CDR3 bases: TGTGCCAGCACCTCAACAAAGGGGGTAGACGAGCAGTACTTC. Amino acids: CASTSTKGVDEQYF.

This clone was seen a handful of times. The J gene is TRBJ2-3, the V gene TRBV6-5; D is unresolved. CDR1 and CDR2 from the germline V gene are MNHEY and SVGAGI. The CDR3 runs 13 residues. Between the trimmed V and J ends, which lost 6 bases and 0 bases, there was a span of 7 bases. This CDR3 is CASRQLSTDTQYF. The CDR3 DNA sequence: TGTGCCAGCAGGCAACTTAGCACAGATACGCAGTATTTT.

The CDR3 DNA follows: TGCAGTGGGGGACGGGGGGACGAGCAGTACTTC. This codes for CSGGRGDEQYF. The V call is TRBV20-1, the J call TRBJ2-7, with TRBD2 matching over 7 bases. This CDR3 has 11 amino acids. Germline CDR1 reads DFQATT; CDR2 reads SNEGSKA (reference sequence). The V segment lost 7 bases and the J segment 5 bases; nucleotides outside the gene matches: 5.

The V gene is TRBV5-6, the J gene TRBJ2-3; maybe TRBD2 (6 bases). Trimming pared 6 bases from V and 1 base from J, leaving 18 bases between. Germline V CDR1 and CDR2: SGHDT, YYEEEE. The CDR3 has 16 residues. CDR3 region: CASTSFPGLRTDTQYF. CDR3 in DNA: TGTGCCAGCACCTCCTTCCCGGGACTCCGCACAGATACGCAGTATTTT.

This sequence joins TRBV2 and TRBJ1-1; tentatively, D is TRBD1 (6 bases). Trimming shortened V by 1 base and J by 4 bases, and 10 bases separated the two germline ends. Germline V lookup: CDR1 SNHLY, CDR2 FYNNEI. The CDR3 runs to 14 residues. CDR3 sequence (DNA): TGTGCCAGCAGTGAAGTGAGGGGGATCACTGAAGCTTTCTTT. Translation: CASSEVRGITEAFF.

The chain has TRBV20-1 and TRBJ1-5, with D hard to call. The length of the CDR3 is 13 residues. Germline V gene data show CDR1 as DFQATT and CDR2 as SNEGSKA (reference sequence). The V end lost 3 bases, the J end lost 5 bases, and 11 bases lay between the germline ends. CDR3 coding DNA: TGCAGTGCTAGTAACGGGTTCGATCAGCCCCAGCATTTT. It specifies CSASNGFDQPQHF.

The V and J genes are TRBV5-1 and TRBJ2-2; no reliable D call. From germline, CDR1 is SGHRS and CDR2 YFSETQ. This CDR3 has 15 residues. V lost 0 bases and J 6 bases, leaving 12 bases between the germline ends. The CDR3 spells CASSLGGLASGELFF. Written as DNA, the CDR3 is TGCGCCAGCAGCTTGGGCGGCCTTGCCTCCGGGGAGCTGTTTTTT.

The CDR3 DNA follows: TGTGCCAGCAGCTACCGACAGGGGGGGGAGCAGTACTTC. Its protein product is CASSYRQGGEQYF. This chain joins TRBV11-3 and TRBJ2-7; 9 bases align to TRBD1. Germline assignment: CDR1 SGHNT and CDR2 YENEEA. After removal of 4 bases from V and 7 bases from J, the junction contained 5 bases not matched to a gene. This CDR3 is 13 amino acids long.

This chain links TRBV5-1 with TRBJ2-2, with 8 bases fitting TRBD1. V trimming: 0 bases; J trimming: 6 bases; junction bases outside the gene matches: 4. Germline lookup yields CDR1 SGHRS and CDR2 YFSETQ. The CDR3 spans 15 residues. CDR3 in amino acids: CASSLGQGTAGELFF. In DNA form, the CDR3 reads TGCGCCAGCAGCTTGGGACAGGGGACAGCCGGGGAGCTGTTTTTT.

The J gene is TRBJ1-1, the V gene TRBV19, with 12 bases aligning to TRBD1. Trimming at V came to 5 bases and at J to 1 base, leaving 8 bases not matched to a gene. Germline V CDR1 and CDR2: LNHDA, SQIVND (reference sequence). CDR3 length: 17 residues. For the CDR3, the DNA is TGTGCCAGTAGTTGGGAGGGGACAGGGGGCAAGAACACTGAAGCTTTCTTT. It is translated as CASSWEGTGGKNTEAFF.

The chain couples TRBV3-1 (or the pseudogene TRBV3-2) to TRBJ2-7, with a weak D call TRBD1 (5 bases). V lost 1 base, J lost 6 bases, and 7 bases lay in between. Per the germline V gene, CDR1 is LGHDT and CDR2 is YNNKEL (reference sequence). CDR3 size: 12 residues. This CDR3 reads CASSQVQGEQYF. CDR3 in DNA: TGTGCCAGCAGCCAAGTTCAGGGCGAGCAGTACTTC.

The V call is TRBV4-1, the J call TRBJ1-3; 11 nucleotides line up with TRBD1. The germline CDR1 and CDR2 sequences are MGHRA and YSYEKL. This CDR3 comprises 15 residues. Trimming took 4 bases from V and 2 from J; bases not matched to a gene: 1. The CDR3 spells CASSPGQGAGNTIYF. For the CDR3, the DNA is TGCGCCAGCAGCCCGGGACAGGGGGCTGGAAACACCATATATTTT.

The V call is TRBV10-3, the J call TRBJ1-1; possible D gene TRBD1, 5 bases. This CDR3 comprises 15 residues. The V and J ends lost 3 bases and 1 base respectively, with 12 bases between them. Per the germline V gene, CDR1 is ENHRY and CDR2 is SYGVKD. This CDR3 is CAISEGNGGNTEAFF. CDR3 sequence (DNA): TGTGCCATCAGTGAAGGCAACGGGGGGAACACTGAAGCTTTCTTT.

This clone was found once. V gene TRBV4-1 combines with J gene TRBJ2-3; 16 nucleotides match TRBD2. The CDR3 runs to 21 residues. Trimming at V came to 4 bases and at J to 2 bases, leaving 15 bases not matched to a gene. Germline V lookup: CDR1 MGHRA, CDR2 YSYEKL. The CDR3 sequence is CASSRQAGGLAGGRVTDTQYF. CDR3 nucleotide sequence: TGCGCCAGCAGCCGCCAGGCCGGGGGACTAGCGGGGGGGCGTGTCACAGATACGCAGTATTTT.

With regard to this clone: The conserved closing phenylalanine or tryptophan is absent in this CDR3, likely reflecting a read error. It is unclear where the CDR3 begins or ends on the DNA, so no DNA is shown, and the CDR3 is as TCRdb lists it. The chain couples TRBV29-1 to TRBJ1-1; the table's D call, TRBD1, has no DNA check behind it. The germline gives CDR1 SQVTM, CDR2 ANQGSEA. The CDR3 has 10 amino acids, counting both end residues. This chain's CDR3 is CSVEDRDRRI.

This clone was found a few times. J is TRBJ1-4 and V is TRBV4-1; D is perhaps TRBD1 (5 bases). This CDR3 is built from 17 residues. V was shortened by 4 bases and J by 5 bases, with 20 bases between the two germline ends. Germline values: CDR1 MGHRA, CDR2 YSYEKL. The CDR3 DNA is TGCGCCAGCAGCCCTTCAGCGGGGACGGTGGTGAATGAAAAACTGTTTTTT. Protein: CASSPSAGTVVNEKLFF.